The rows below give T cell receptor beta chains drawn from one sample of a study of T cells in Graves' hyperthyroidism and ophthalmopathy. TCRdb passed the multiplex PCR reads through MiXCR, listing each CDR3 protein once. The sample yields fewer than 350,000 distinct CDR3 sequences, 10% to 15% seen once. Sequencing was carried out using blood. Receptor source: a woman under 40 with Graves' hyperthyroidism that later progressed to Graves' ophthalmopathy. CDR3s include the opening cysteine and the closing phenylalanine or tryptophan. The D gene is left open where the match is weak. Only some rows state a clone size, as once, few, many or a class for expanded clones.

>TRBJ1-5|-|-|TRBV7-2
CASSFAGDQPQHF
TGTGCCAGCAGCTTCGCGGGGGATCAGCCCCAGCATTTT
>TRBJ2-1|once|-|TRBV9
CASSTLQGRRYGEQFF
TGTGCCAGCAGCACCCTTCAGGGGCGGCGGTACGGAGAGCAGTTCTTC
>TRBJ2-5|many|TRBD2|TRBV27
CASSLAGRGRETQYF
TGTGCCAGCAGTTTGGCAGGACGCGGGAGAGAGACCCAGTACTTC
>TRBJ2-6|few|-|TRBV6-2/TRBV6-3
CAGGRRGQDVLTF
TGTGCCGGCGGGCGGAGGGGTCAGGACGTCCTGACTTTC
>TRBJ2-1|many|TRBD2|TRBV2
CASRSRTSGSSYNEQFF
TGTGCCAGCAGGTCCCGGACTAGCGGGAGCTCCTACAATGAGCAGTTCTTC
>TRBJ1-1|many|-|TRBV20-1
CSASPKGVNTEAFF
TGCAGTGCTAGTCCAAAGGGGGTAAACACTGAAGCTTTCTTT
>TRBJ1-3|many|-|TRBV12-3/TRBV12-4
CASSNGGNTIYF
TGTGCCAGCAGTAATGGTGGAAACACCATATATTTT
>TRBJ2-7|many|-|TRBV27
CASSLLGDPTYEQYF
TGTGCCAGCAGTTTATTGGGGGACCCGACCTACGAGCAGTACTTC
>TRBJ2-7|many|-|TRBV11-2
CASSFDTTYEQYF
TGTGCCAGCAGCTTCGACACTACCTACGAGCAGTACTTC
>TRBJ2-1|few|-|TRBV28
CASSLPTDEQFF
TGTGCCAGCAGTTTACCTACCGATGAGCAGTTCTTC
>TRBJ1-2|many|-|TRBV27
CASSPTGLGGYGYTF
TGTGCCAGCAGTCCGACAGGTTTGGGGGGCTATGGCTACACCTTC
>TRBJ2-7|many|-|TRBV5-6
CASSLRDAYEQYF
TGTGCCAGCAGCTTGCGGGACGCCTACGAGCAGTACTTC
>TRBJ2-1|few|TRBD1|TRBV4-3
CASRLATGDEQFF
TGCGCCAGCAGGCTGGCTACAGGGGACGAGCAGTTCTTC
>TRBJ2-7|many|TRBD2|TRBV29-1
CSVALAGGYEQYF
TGCAGCGTTGCGCTAGCGGGAGGGTACGAGCAGTACTTC
>TRBJ2-6|-|-|TRBV5-4
CASSLKGRLTGANVLTF
TGTGCCAGCAGCTTGAAGGGACGACTTACCGGGGCCAACGTCCTGACTTTC
>TRBJ2-3|few|-|TRBV19
CASTRGDSVFTDTQYF
TGTGCCAGTACCAGGGGGGACAGCGTTTTCACAGATACGCAGTATTTT
>TRBJ2-7|-|TRBD2|TRBV20-1
CSAEKLAGGFSYEQYF
TGCAGTGCCGAAAAATTAGCGGGGGGTTTTTCCTACGAGCAGTACTTC
>TRBJ1-5|few|-|TRBV2
CASRGLRINQPQHF
TGTGCCAGCAGAGGGTTACGGATCAATCAGCCCCAGCATTTT
>TRBJ2-2|few|-|TRBV6-2/TRBV6-3
CASSYGLGTMELFF
TGTGCCAGCAGTTACGGACTGGGAACCATGGAGCTGTTTTTT
>TRBJ2-7|many|TRBD2|TRBV28
CTSSTGLAGYEQYF
TGTACCAGCTCTACGGGGCTAGCGGGCTACGAGCAGTACTTC
>TRBJ1-1|medium-sized|-|TRBV7-2
CASSLQGNTEAFF
TGTGCCAGCAGCCTACAGGGTAACACTGAAGCTTTCTTT
>TRBJ2-7|many|TRBD1|TRBV28
CASSLLKTGVHEQYF
TGTGCCAGCAGTTTATTAAAGACAGGGGTTCACGAGCAGTACTTC
>TRBJ1-2|-|-|TRBV28
CASSFVGAYGYTF
TGTGCCAGCAGTTTTGTAGGGGCCTATGGCTACACCTTC
>TRBJ2-1|many|TRBD2|TRBV20-1
CSAIVSSGEQFF
TGCAGTGCTATTGTCTCTAGCGGTGAGCAGTTCTTC
>TRBJ2-1|many|TRBD2|TRBV30
CAYTSGRVYNEQFF
TGTGCCTACACTAGCGGGAGGGTATACAATGAGCAGTTCTTC
>TRBJ2-1|-|TRBD2|TRBV6-5
CASSYSNVGGYLYNEQFF
TGTGCCAGCAGTTACTCGAACGTGGGAGGGTATCTTTACAATGAGCAGTTCTTC
>TRBJ2-3|many|-|TRBV12-3/TRBV12-4
CASTPGRITDTQYF
TGTGCCAGCACTCCGGGACGGATCACAGATACGCAGTATTTT
>TRBJ1-1|many|-|TRBV13
CASSRDRGQVNTEAFF
TGTGCCAGCAGCCGGGACCGGGGTCAGGTGAACACTGAAGCTTTCTTT
>TRBJ2-7|many|-|TRBV28
CASSLETAWEQYF
TGTGCCAGCAGTTTAGAAACGGCCTGGGAGCAGTACTTC
>TRBJ2-1|few|-|TRBV30
CAWRGGDRSYNEQFF
TGTGCCTGGAGGGGGGGAGACCGCTCCTACAATGAGCAGTTCTTC
>TRBJ2-5|many|TRBD2|TRBV3-1
CASSHMSGLAGVRETQYF
TGTGCCAGCAGCCACATGTCGGGACTAGCGGGAGTGAGGGAGACCCAGTACTTC
>TRBJ1-2|many|TRBD1|TRBV7-2
CASSRQGDGYTF
TGTGCCAGCAGCCGACAGGGAGATGGCTACACCTTC
>TRBJ1-5|many|-|TRBV12-3/TRBV12-4
CASSLDGVQPQHF
TGTGCCAGCAGTTTGGATGGCGTTCAGCCCCAGCATTTT
>TRBJ2-5|many|-|TRBV6-5
CASSYLGSGSQETQYF
TGTGCCAGCAGTTACTTGGGGTCCGGGTCTCAAGAGACCCAGTACTTC
>TRBJ2-1|-|-|TRBV9
CASSVAGDLPYNEQFF
TGTGCCAGCAGCGTAGCGGGGGACTTACCCTACAATGAGCAGTTCTTC
>TRBJ1-6|many|-|TRBV7-2
CASSLPPGRNPPLHF
TGTGCCAGCAGCCTCCCCCCGGGGCGTAATCCACCCCTCCACTTT
>TRBJ1-1|many|-|TRBV18
CASSPPSNRENTEAFF
TGTGCCAGCTCACCACCTTCGAACAGGGAGAACACTGAAGCTTTCTTT
>TRBJ2-7|many|-|TRBV28
CASSSVLDEQYF
TGTGCCAGCAGTTCCGTCCTTGACGAGCAGTACTTC
>TRBJ2-3|once|-|TRBV2
CALTTGGARTDTQYF
TGTGCCTTGACCACAGGCGGGGCCCGCACAGATACGCAGTATTTT
>TRBJ2-3|many|-|TRBV20-1
CSARVGGTDTQYF
TGCAGTGCTAGAGTTGGTGGGACAGATACGCAGTATTTT
>TRBJ2-5|many|-|TRBV6-2/TRBV6-3
CASRRGDTAGRTQYF
TGTGCCAGCAGGAGGGGGGACACCGCAGGAAGGACCCAGTACTTC
>TRBJ2-5|many|TRBD2|TRBV11-2
CASSPGLADQETQYF
TGTGCCAGCAGCCCGGGACTAGCGGACCAAGAGACCCAGTACTTC
>TRBJ2-5|few|-|TRBV5-8
CASSHNVYQETQYF
TGTGCCAGCAGCCACAATGTGTACCAAGAGACCCAGTACTTC
>TRBJ2-3|many|TRBD2|TRBV7-9
CASSLLSGRALADTQYF
TGTGCCAGCAGCCTCTTAAGCGGGAGGGCCTTAGCAGATACGCAGTATTTT
>TRBJ2-5|-|TRBD2|TRBV27
CASSYSSGRGETQYF
TGTGCCAGCAGTTATTCTAGCGGGAGAGGGGAGACCCAGTACTTC
>TRBJ2-1|many|-|TRBV7-3
CASSRTSGNEQFF
TGTGCCAGCAGTCGGACCTCCGGGAATGAGCAGTTCTTC
>TRBJ2-1|few|-|TRBV14
CASSQDQLLNEQFF
TGTGCCAGCAGCCAAGATCAACTCCTCAATGAGCAGTTCTTC
>TRBJ2-7|many|-|TRBV10-3
CATRDGQSYEQYF
TGTGCCACCCGTGATGGACAGTCCTACGAGCAGTACTTC
>TRBJ2-3|-|-|TRBV7-6
CASSLAPSRSTDTQYF
TGTGCCAGCAGCTTAGCCCCTAGCAGGAGCACAGATACGCAGTATTTT
>TRBJ2-3|few|-|TRBV6-1
CASSLLLESPDTQYF
TGTGCCAGCAGCCTCCTTCTTGAGAGCCCAGATACGCAGTATTTT
>TRBJ1-5|many|-|TRBV5-1
CASSLLAGDFQPQHF
TGCGCCAGCAGCTTGTTGGCAGGGGATTTTCAGCCCCAGCATTTT
>TRBJ2-5|many|TRBD1|TRBV7-2
CASSLVGQGLQETQYF
TGTGCCAGCAGCTTGGTGGGACAGGGGCTCCAAGAGACCCAGTACTTC
>TRBJ2-1|many|-|TRBV3-1
CASSHSVYNEQFF
TGTGCCAGCAGCCATAGCGTCTACAATGAGCAGTTCTTC
>TRBJ1-1|many|-|TRBV27
CASLGGRVTEAFF
TGTGCCAGCCTGGGAGGCAGGGTGACTGAAGCTTTCTTT
>TRBJ1-5|many|TRBD1|TRBV11-2
CASSTTGIQPQHF
TGTGCCAGCAGCACGACAGGGATACAGCCCCAGCATTTT